Presented here are 20 T cell receptor beta chains from one specimen sequenced in a study of cytomegalovirus exposure and HLA in healthy donors (dated by TCRdb to about 2017). The library was built by means of the immunoSEQ multiplex PCR assay. Entries here come from immuneACCESS through TCRdb and include only in-frame sequences with V and J called. Some clones fail to appear in such tables; in the studies checked, an unresolved V gene covers under half of the shortfall, and the cause of the remainder is unknown. For this sample the table gives over 45,000 clones, of which approximately 93% were detected only once. The top ten hold around 5.8% of the sample. The sample consisted of PBMCs. These receptors were collected from a woman under 30 in good health and CMV-seronegative.

The V and J genes are TRBV15 and TRBJ2-1; 12 bases fit TRBD2. With 6 bases clipped from V and 7 bases from J, the junction kept 10 bases outside the gene matches. Germline CDR1 reads LNHNV; CDR2 reads YYDKDF (reference sequence). The CDR3 runs 16 residues. Here the CDR3 DNA reads TGTGCCACCAGTCCTTCGACTAGCGGGAGTCGGAATGAGCAGTTCTTC. It specifies CATSPSTSGSRNEQFF.

The chain has TRBV7-9 and TRBJ2-2, with D tentatively TRBD2 (6 bases). Germline values: CDR1 SEHNR, CDR2 FQNEAQ (reference sequence). V was pared by 5 bases and J by 5 bases, with 24 bases between. CDR3 size: 18 residues. CDR3 protein: CASSPQGGVSAQTGELFF. CDR3 DNA sequence: TGTGCCAGCAGCCCACAAGGAGGGGTCTCAGCCCAGACCGGGGAGCTGTTTTTT.

The CDR3 region is CASSLRDRILYSNQPQHF. CDR3 nucleotides: TGTGCCAGCAGCTTGCGGGACAGGATTTTATATAGCAATCAGCCCCAGCATTTT. The rearrangement uses TRBV7-3 and TRBJ1-5, with TRBD1 matching 8 bases. The germline CDR1 and CDR2 sequences are SGHTA and FQGTGA. CDR3 length: 18 residues. The J segment lost 0 bases and the V segment lost 3 bases, leaving 10 bases of the junction unmatched.

The rearrangement links TRBV10-2 to TRBJ2-1; 10 nucleotides match TRBD1. Per the germline V gene, CDR1 is WSHSY and CDR2 is SAAADI. The length of the CDR3 is 14 residues. V gave up 5 bases and J gave up 7 bases; unmatched junction bases: 5. The CDR3 nucleotides read TGCGCCAGCAGTTGGACAGGGGGGGTAAATGAGCAGTTCTTC. Translation: CASSWTGGVNEQFF.

CDR3 sequence reads: CASSYSTGTPYNEQFF. As DNA, the CDR3 is TGTGCCAGCAGTTACTCAACCGGGACACCGTACAATGAGCAGTTCTTC. The rearrangement links TRBV6-5 to TRBJ2-1; D is possibly TRBD1 (6 bases). CDR1 MNHEY and CDR2 SVGAGI come from the germline V gene. V shed 0 bases and J shed 4 bases, with 13 bases lying between them. CDR3 length: 16 amino acids.

The chain combines TRBV19 with TRBJ2-1, with 7 bases fitting TRBD1. Per germline, CDR1 LNHDA and CDR2 SQIVND (reference sequence). With V trimmed by 5 bases and J by 3 bases, 4 bases remained unmatched. The CDR3 length is 14 residues. CDR3 in DNA: TGTGCCAGTAGTGCCGGGACAGTCTACAATGAGCAGTTCTTC. Translating it yields CASSAGTVYNEQFF.

The chain carries TRBV7-9 and TRBJ2-2, with D possibly matching TRBD2 (6 bases). The CDR3 sequence is 15 residues long. Germline V gene data show CDR1 as SEHNR and CDR2 as FQNEAQ (reference sequence). V was trimmed by 5 bases and J by 5 bases, leaving 15 bases between them. The CDR3 region is CASSPRGSPTGELFF. CDR3 nucleotide sequence: TGTGCCAGCAGCCCACGGGGGTCCCCTACCGGGGAGCTGTTTTTT.

The V and J genes are TRBV27 and TRBJ1-4; no clear D gene. This CDR3 region has 15 residues. Germline-derived CDR1 and CDR2 are MNHEY and SMNVEV (reference sequence). The V gene lost 4 bases and the J gene lost 0 bases, with 9 bases spanning the gap. CDR3 region: CASSSTRATNEKLFF. The CDR3 coding sequence is TGTGCCAGCAGTTCCACTCGAGCAACTAATGAAAAACTGTTTTTT.

The chain couples TRBV29-1 to TRBJ2-3; D is ambiguous. The CDR3 extends over 11 amino acids. The germline CDR1 and CDR2 sequences are SQVTM and ANQGSEA. CDR3 sequence: CSGTETDTQYF. The CDR3 DNA reads TGCAGTGGTACAGAGACAGATACGCAGTATTTT.

J is TRBJ2-3 and V is TRBV29-1; 14 bases are a match to TRBD2. V was pared by 4 bases and J by 3 bases, with 9 bases of the junction left unmatched. The germline gives CDR1 SQVTM, CDR2 ANQGSEA. This CDR3 contains 17 residues. The CDR3 reads CSVVGEGLAGATDTQYF. Written as DNA, the CDR3 is TGCAGCGTTGTGGGGGAGGGACTAGCGGGAGCGACAGATACGCAGTATTTT.

This clone was picked up a small number of times. The chain has TRBV6-6 and TRBJ1-4; tentatively, D is TRBD1 (5 bases). The CDR3 sequence is 14 residues long. Germline-derived CDR1 and CDR2 are MNHNY and SVGAGI (reference sequence). Trimming took 7 bases from V and 6 from J, leaving 15 bases between them. As DNA, the CDR3 is TGTGCCAGCACCTCCAGCCGGGGGGATGAAAAACTGTTTTTT. It codes for CASTSSRGDEKLFF.

J is TRBJ2-3 and V is TRBV5-6; a possible D gene is TRBD2 (5 bases). The CDR3 is 16 residues long. V was cut by 4 bases and J by 0 bases, with 15 bases left in between. Germline loops: CDR1 SGHDT, CDR2 YYEEEE. The CDR3 DNA is TGTGCCAGCAGCCTATTCGAGCGGACTAGCACAGATACGCAGTATTTT. Its translation is CASSLFERTSTDTQYF.

The chain has TRBV9 and TRBJ2-3; 9 bases are a match to TRBD2. In germline, CDR1 is SGDLS, CDR2 YYNGEE. This CDR3 comprises 16 residues. With 0 bases clipped from V and 4 bases from J, the junction kept 6 bases outside the gene matches. CDR3 residues: CASSVESRGGSDTQYF. Here the CDR3 DNA reads TGTGCCAGCAGCGTAGAATCGCGGGGGGGGTCAGATACGCAGTATTTT.

The rearrangement uses TRBV12-2 and TRBJ1-5. TRBV12-2 is a pseudogene. This CDR3 spans 15 amino acids. DNA of the CDR3: TGTGCAAGTCGGCGACGGGGACTCGGGGATCAGCCCCAGCATTTT. This sequence encodes CASRRRGLGDQPQHF.

V is TRBV7-2 and J is TRBJ1-1; no reliable D call. Germline V gene sequence: CDR1 SGHTA, CDR2 FQGNSA. V lost 1 base and J 0 bases, leaving 9 bases between the germline ends. The CDR3 contains 15 residues. CDR3 residues: CASSLGPGMNTEAFF. The CDR3 nucleotides are TGTGCCAGCAGCTTAGGCCCGGGTATGAACACTGAAGCTTTCTTT.

The CDR3 is CASSEGQGFYGYTF. The CDR3 DNA sequence: TGTGCCAGCAGTGAGGGACAGGGATTCTATGGCTACACCTTC. The V gene is TRBV2, the J gene TRBJ1-2; 9 bases are a match to TRBD1. V trimming: 3 bases; J trimming: 4 bases; junction bases outside the gene matches: 3. The germline V gene encodes CDR1 SNHLY and CDR2 FYNNEI. The CDR3 spans 14 residues. The whole variable domain, filled in from reference TRBV2 and TRBJ1-2, reads EPEVTQTPSHQVTQMGQEVILRCVPISNHLYFYWYRQILGQKVEFLVSFYNNEISEKSEIFDDQFSVERPDGSNFTLKIRSTKLEDSAMYFCASSEGQGFYGYTFGSGTRLTVV.

The chain links TRBV27 to TRBJ1-2; 9 nucleotides match TRBD1. With V trimmed by 2 bases and J by 6 bases, 10 bases remained unmatched. The CDR3 loop spans 16 amino acids. Germline CDR1 reads MNHEY; CDR2 reads SMNVEV (reference sequence). The DNA of the CDR3 is TGTGCCAGCAGTTTACTGGCTGGGACAGGGATTGATGGCTACACCTTC. Its translation: CASSLLAGTGIDGYTF.

The rearrangement joins TRBV6-5 to TRBJ2-5; TRBD2 matches 7 bases. V lost 6 bases and J lost 2; bases outside the gene matches: 9. Per germline, CDR1 MNHEY and CDR2 SVGAGI. This CDR3 has 15 residues. CDR3 bases: TGTGCCAGCAGACAAGTGGGAGGGCCGCAAGAGACCCAGTACTTC. Its protein is CASRQVGGPQETQYF.

The rearrangement joins TRBV5-1 to TRBJ1-1; 8 bases are shared with TRBD1. There are 14 residues in the CDR3. Germline trimming cut 2 bases from V and 1 base from J; bases unmatched to any gene: 1. Per the germline V gene, CDR1 is SGHRS and CDR2 is YFSETQ. CDR3 bases: TGCGCCAGCAGCTTTGGGACAGGGAACACTGAAGCTTTCTTT. Translated, it gives CASSFGTGNTEAFF.

This chain uses TRBV6-1 with TRBJ1-2; D remains ambiguous. V lost 4 bases to trimming and J lost 8 bases, with 20 bases between them. This CDR3 comprises 15 residues. Germline V lookup: CDR1 MNHNS, CDR2 SASEGT. The CDR3 DNA sequence: TGTGCCAGCAGTGTCGTCTTACAGACCTTTATAGGCTACACCTTC. Translating gives CASSVVLQTFIGYTF.